This TCR beta chain was sequenced for a study of breast tumors, draining lymph nodes, adjacent tissues. Findings and caveats of the study: Tumor TCR diversity was below lymph nodes but above nontumor tissue.

Samples came from axillary lymph nodes draining the breast cancer. V gave up 1 base and J gave up 3 bases, with 15 bases separating them. The CDR3 loop spans 16 amino acids. Germline CDR1 reads SGHNT; CDR2 reads YENEEA. TCRdb reprocessed the multiplex PCR reads via MiXCR and lists one record per CDR3 protein. The data contain approximately 210,000 distinct CDR3 sequences, about 34% of them singletons. Note on this clonotype: Its specificity is unknown.

The sample consisted of axillary lymph node tissue. The origin of this receptor is a female donor with breast cancer. Some clones in this sample may be carry-over from other donors' samples. This chain uses TRBV11-3 with TRBJ1-2; tentative D call: TRBD1 (6 bases). The CDR3 reads CASSLGQRGQYYGYTF. The CDR3 DNA follows: TGTGCCAGCAGCTTAGGACAACGGGGGCAATACTATGGCTACACCTTC.